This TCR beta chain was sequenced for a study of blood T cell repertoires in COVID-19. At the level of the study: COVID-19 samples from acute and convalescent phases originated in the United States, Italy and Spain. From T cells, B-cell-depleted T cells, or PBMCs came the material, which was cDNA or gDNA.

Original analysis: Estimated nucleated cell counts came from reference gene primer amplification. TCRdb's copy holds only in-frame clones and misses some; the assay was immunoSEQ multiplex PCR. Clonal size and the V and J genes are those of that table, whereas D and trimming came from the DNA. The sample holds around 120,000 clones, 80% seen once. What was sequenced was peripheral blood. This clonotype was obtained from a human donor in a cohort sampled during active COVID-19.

The CDR3 loop is CAWGPGGGDEKLFF. The CDR3 DNA reads as TGTGCCTGGGGACCAGGGGGCGGAGATGAAAAACTGTTTTTT. The J gene is TRBJ1-4, the V gene TRBV30; 8 bases agree with TRBD1. CDR1 is GTSNPN, CDR2 SVGIG, per germline (reference sequence). Trimming removed 5 bases from V and 6 bases from J; junction bases left unmatched: 8. The CDR3 is made up of 14 amino acids.